The next 27 T cell receptor beta chains were all read from a single sample in a study of blood T cell repertoires in COVID-19. Assay used: immunoSEQ multiplex PCR; TCRdb lists only in-frame clones, some missing. Altogether 85,000 to 100,000 clones are present, 90% being singletons, with the ten largest covering less than 2%. Sequencing was carried out using peripheral blood. The receptors come from a man in his sixties with acute or convalescent COVID-19.

This clone was observed a few times. The chain combines TRBV7-9 with TRBJ1-1, with D possibly TRBD1 on 5 matching bases. V shed 1 base and J shed 1 base, with 10 bases lying between them. The length of the CDR3 is 15 residues. Germline V gene data show CDR1 as SEHNR and CDR2 as FQNEAQ (reference sequence). The CDR3 here is CASSLEGDRNTEAFF. In DNA form, the CDR3 reads TGTGCCAGCAGCTTAGAGGGCGACAGGAACACTGAAGCTTTCTTT.

The V call is TRBV27, the J call TRBJ2-7; 9 nucleotides align to TRBD1. Losses at the gene ends were 6 bases for V and 5 bases for J; bases not matched to a gene: 5. The CDR3 is 13 amino acids. Germline V gene lookup returns CDR1 MNHEY and CDR2 SMNVEV (reference sequence). CDR3 in DNA: TGTGCCAGCAGCGGGACAGGGCCCCACGAGCAGTACGTC. Protein: CASSGTGPHEQYV.

The rearrangement uses TRBV18 and TRBJ1-3, with unresolved D. Germline values: CDR1 KGHSH, CDR2 LQKENI. The V gene lost 8 bases and the J gene lost 1 base, with 9 bases spanning the gap. CDR3 length: 13 amino acids. CDR3 region: CASRPESGNTIYF. The CDR3 DNA reads as TGTGCCAGCCGCCCGGAGTCTGGAAACACCATATATTTT.

This chain links TRBV12-3 or TRBV12-4 with TRBJ1-1; tentative D call: TRBD1 (5 bases). V dropped 6 bases and J dropped 0 bases, with 8 bases sitting between them. The CDR3 runs to 13 residues. The CDR3 here is CASRRQLNTEAFF. The CDR3, as DNA: TGTGCCAGCAGGCGACAGTTGAACACTGAAGCTTTCTTT.

The chain recombines TRBV21-1 with TRBJ2-2; the listed D gene, TRBD2, was not tested against the DNA. TRBV21-1 is termed a pseudogene. The CDR3 extends over 16 amino acids. DNA of the CDR3: TGTGCCAGCAGGACCCTGGGACTAGCGTCTATCGGGGAGCTGTTTTTT. It specifies CASRTLGLASIGELFF.

The V and J genes are TRBV6-5 and TRBJ1-5, with D possibly TRBD1 on 5 matching bases. The V and J ends lost 0 bases and 5 bases respectively, with 8 bases between them. The CDR3 loop spans 14 amino acids. The germline V gene has CDR1 MNHEY and CDR2 SVGAGI. In nucleotides, the CDR3 is TGTGCCAGCAGTTACTCGTGGGGCGATCAGCCCCAGCATTTT. Translated: CASSYSWGDQPQHF.

The chain links TRBV6-5 to TRBJ2-7; TRBD2 agrees at 8 bases. The V gene's germline CDR1 is MNHEY and CDR2 SVGAGI. V lost 6 bases to trimming and J lost 2 bases; unmatched junction nucleotides: 3. The CDR3 totals 13 residues. The CDR3 DNA reads TGTGCCAGCAGGGCTAGCGGGCCCTACGAGCAGTACTTC. Translated, it gives CASRASGPYEQYF.

In nucleotides, the CDR3 is TGCGCCAGCAGCCCTCGCGCGGGGGGAGGTACAGATACGCAGTATTTT. Residues: CASSPRAGGGTDTQYF. The V gene is TRBV5-1, the J gene TRBJ2-3, with 8 bases matching TRBD2. Germline assignment: CDR1 SGHRS and CDR2 YFSETQ. This CDR3 has 16 amino acids. V lost 4 bases, J lost 3 bases, and 10 bases stayed unmatched.

The chain recombines TRBV11-3 with TRBJ1-1; D not certain. V gave up 0 bases and J gave up 6 bases, with 8 bases separating them. The V gene's germline CDR1 is SGHNT and CDR2 YENEEA. CDR3 length: 13 amino acids. The chain's CDR3 is CASSLESFAEAFF. DNA for the CDR3: TGTGCCAGCAGCTTAGAGAGTTTCGCTGAAGCTTTCTTT.

For this clone: Distinct nucleotide sequences in the sample also encode this CDR3. The rearrangement links TRBV2 to TRBJ1-1; 8 positions match TRBD1. V trimming: 6 bases; J trimming: 1 base; junction bases outside the gene matches: 1. The CDR3 covers 13 residues. Germline V lookup: CDR1 SNHLY, CDR2 FYNNEI. CDR3 in amino acids: CASSGQGNTEAFF. CDR3 DNA: TGTGCCAGCAGCGGACAGGGGAACACTGAAGCTTTCTTT.

The chain joins TRBV5-1 to TRBJ2-2, with 9 bases that match TRBD1. The CDR3 loop spans 16 amino acids. Trimming removed 2 bases from V and 0 bases from J; junction bases left unmatched: 2. Looked up from germline, CDR1 is SGHRS and CDR2 is YFSETQ. CDR3 sequence (DNA): TGCGCCAGCAGCTTACAGGGGGCGGCGAACACCGGGGAGCTGTTTTTT. Protein product: CASSLQGAANTGELFF. Full variable domain (outside the CDR3, taken from reference TRBV5-1 and TRBJ2-2): KAGVTQTPRYLIKTRGQQVTLSCSPISGHRSVSWYQQTPGQGLQFLFEYFSETQRNKGNFPGRFSGRQFSNSRSEMNVSTLELGDSALYLCASSLQGAANTGELFFGEGSRLTVL.

With regard to this clone: It is unclear where the CDR3 begins or ends on the DNA, so no DNA is shown, and the CDR3 is as TCRdb lists it. This rearrangement joins TRBV18 to TRBJ2-3; TRBD2 is the table's D call, not checked against the DNA. CDR1 is KGHSH and CDR2 is LQKENI in the germline V gene. With termini counted, the CDR3 has 17 amino acids. CDR3 region: CASTSAGRTPSTDTQYF.

This CDR3 reads CASSQDGTGGGGYTF. The CDR3 DNA is TGTGCCAGCAGCCAAGATGGGACAGGGGGCGGCGGCTACACCTTC. The genes are TRBV3-1 (or the pseudogene TRBV3-2) and TRBJ1-2, with 12 bases identical to TRBD1. The CDR3 is 15 amino acids. The V gene end was trimmed by 0 bases and the J gene end by 8 bases; junction bases not matched to a gene: 4. The germline CDR1 and CDR2 sequences are LGHDT and YNNKEL (reference sequence).

This chain uses TRBV3-1 (or the pseudogene TRBV3-2) with TRBJ2-7, with 9 positions matching TRBD1. The CDR3 is 16 residues long. The germline gives CDR1 LGHDT, CDR2 YNNKEL (reference sequence). V was pared by 2 bases and J by 3 bases, with 8 bases of the junction left unmatched. The CDR3 sequence: CASSQPSGTGNYEQYF. For the CDR3, the DNA is TGTGCCAGCAGCCAACCCTCCGGGACAGGGAACTACGAGCAGTACTTC.

The chain carries TRBV4-1 and TRBJ1-2; D possibly corresponds to TRBD1 (6 bases). Germline values: CDR1 MGHRA, CDR2 YSYEKL. The CDR3 runs 19 residues. Trimming took off 6 bases at V and 5 bases at J, with 31 bases between the two ends. DNA for the CDR3: TGCGCCAGCAGAAACTCTCCATTGCAGGGGAAGGGCAGGTATTATGGCTACACCTTC. It specifies CASRNSPLQGKGRYYGYTF.

This clone occurred a few times. The chain recombines TRBV29-1 with TRBJ1-5, with TRBD1 matching 7 bases. The ends lost 5 bases at V and 4 bases at J; junction bases unmatched: 5. Germline CDR1 reads SQVTM; CDR2 reads ANQGSEA. This CDR3 has 13 amino acids. CDR3 nucleotides: TGCAGCGTTTCACGGGACAGTAATCAGCCCCAGCATTTT. Translated: CSVSRDSNQPQHF.

V is TRBV7-9 and J is TRBJ1-2; D possibly corresponds to TRBD1 (5 bases). The germline V gene encodes CDR1 SEHNR and CDR2 FQNEAQ (reference sequence). Trimming stripped 3 bases from V and 7 bases from J, with 12 bases between. The CDR3 has 13 amino acids. The DNA for the CDR3 is TGTGCCAGCAGCTTGCCCGTCGGGGGTGGCTACACCTTC. It encodes CASSLPVGGGYTF.

The chain uses TRBV10-3 and TRBJ1-2; no definite D call. The germline V gene has CDR1 ENHRY and CDR2 SYGVKD. Trimming stripped 4 bases from V and 5 bases from J, with 8 bases between. The CDR3 sequence is 12 residues long. Here the CDR3 DNA reads TGTGCCATCAGTGCAGAACCTTATGGCTACACCTTC. It translates to CAISAEPYGYTF.

This chain joins TRBV29-1 and TRBJ1-2; TRBD1 agrees at 7 bases. Unmatched junction bases numbered 12, after V lost 7 bases and J lost 1 base. The CDR3 length is 15 residues. Germline values: CDR1 SQVTM, CDR2 ANQGSEA. The CDR3 loop reads CSAYQRDRNNYGYTF. The CDR3, as DNA: TGCAGCGCCTATCAACGGGACAGAAATAACTATGGCTACACCTTC.

In DNA, the CDR3 is TGTGCCAGCAGTTACTCGTCGTTGGGGCTTGGCTACACCTTC. This sequence encodes CASSYSSLGLGYTF. The chain joins TRBV6-5 to TRBJ1-2; D is possibly TRBD1 (5 bases). The CDR3 loop spans 14 amino acids. V dropped 0 bases and J dropped 7 bases, with 12 bases sitting between them. Germline assignment: CDR1 MNHEY and CDR2 SVGAGI.

V gene TRBV2 combines with J gene TRBJ1-6; the D gene is possibly TRBD1 (5 bases). The CDR3 runs 14 residues. CDR1 SNHLY and CDR2 FYNNEI come from the germline V gene. V was trimmed by 6 bases and J by 9 bases, leaving 15 bases between them. The CDR3 region has the DNA TGTGCCAGCAGACTTGACAGAAATTTTTCACCCCTCCACTTT. Protein sequence: CASRLDRNFSPLHF.

The CDR3 DNA reads TGTGCCAGCAGCCTCGGGGAGGAAAAACTGTTTTTT. Protein sequence: CASSLGEEKLFF. The chain combines TRBV7-9 with TRBJ1-4; D is uncertain. V was cut by 5 bases and J by 8 bases, with 9 bases left in between. This CDR3 has 12 amino acids. From germline, CDR1 is SEHNR and CDR2 FQNEAQ (reference sequence).

The rearrangement joins TRBV4-1 to TRBJ1-3, with 8 positions matching TRBD1. V was pared by 3 bases and J by 8 bases, with 9 bases of the junction left unmatched. The CDR3 consists of 15 residues. From germline, CDR1 is MGHRA and CDR2 YSYEKL. The CDR3 reads CASSQYTGGVDTIYF. CDR3 bases: TGCGCCAGCAGCCAGTATACAGGGGGTGTGGACACCATATATTTT.

This clone was detected only once. This chain connects TRBV7-9 to TRBJ1-1, with D unresolved. V was cut by 5 bases and J by 2 bases, with 15 bases left in between. The CDR3 spans 15 residues. Germline-derived CDR1 and CDR2 are SEHNR and FQNEAQ (reference sequence). CDR3 amino acids: CASSPSPLPNTEAFF. DNA of the CDR3: TGTGCCAGCAGCCCAAGCCCGTTACCAAACACTGAAGCTTTCTTT.

This clone is labeled as medium-sized. This chain links TRBV27 with TRBJ2-2; weak D call: TRBD2 (6 bases). The V gene lost 0 bases and the J gene lost 9 bases, with 14 bases spanning the gap. Germline CDR1 reads MNHEY; CDR2 reads SMNVEV (reference sequence). The CDR3 spans 15 residues. The CDR3 DNA sequence: TGTGCCAGCAGTTTATCGTTTGGGGGAGGCAGGGAGCTGTTTTTT. Translation gives CASSLSFGGGRELFF.

The V and J genes are TRBV2 and TRBJ1-2; D uncertain. The length of the CDR3 is 13 residues. The V end lost 5 bases, the J end lost 0 bases, and 7 bases lay between the germline ends. From germline, CDR1 is SNHLY and CDR2 FYNNEI. The CDR3 sequence is CASSKDTNYGYTF. The CDR3 coding sequence is TGTGCCAGCAGTAAAGATACTAACTATGGCTACACCTTC.

This clone was recorded once. The DNA is left out, because the CDR3 cannot be placed on it with certainty; the CDR3 is given as TCRdb lists it. The chain links TRBV5-4 to TRBJ2-2; the table's D call, TRBD2, was not checked against the DNA. A total of 17 residues make up the CDR3, ends included. Germline lookup yields CDR1 SGHNT and CDR2 YYREEE (reference sequence). Here the CDR3 reads CASSWASGSANTGEPFF.